These 3 T cell receptor beta chains came from one sample sequenced in a study of blood T cells in healthy people across ages. Then a second PCR, running about 7 to 11 cycles, was carried out with a sample-barcoded 5' primer and a J-beta primer mix. TCRdb re-analysed the 5' RACE reads in MiXCR, keeping a single row per CDR3 protein. The data contain about 930,000 distinct CDR3 sequences, almost 30% of them singletons. These data also featured in a second study, about T cells of mothers and their children.

The sample was blood. All receptors come from a woman aged 40 to 50 in good health.

This clonotype was seen more than once but under ten times. The chain is built from TRBV7-2 and TRBJ2-7, with 8 bases fitting TRBD2. There are 15 residues in the CDR3. Trimming took 6 bases from V and 2 from J; bases not matched to a gene: 9. Germline assignment: CDR1 SGHTA and CDR2 FQGNSA. CDR3 sequence: CASSLGLASPYEQYF. CDR3 sequence (DNA): TGTGCCAGCAGTCTTGGACTAGCAAGCCCCTACGAGCAGTACTTC. The full variable domain, rest sourced from reference TRBV7-2 and TRBJ2-7, is GAGVSQSPSNKVTEKGKDVELRCDPISGHTALYWYRQSLGQGLEFLIYFQGNSAPDKSGLPSDRFSAERTGGSVSTLTIQRTQQEDSAVYLCASSLGLASPYEQYFGPGTRLTVT.

This clonotype was seen at least ten times. The chain uses TRBV12-3 or TRBV12-4 and TRBJ1-2; D gene unclear. This CDR3 has 12 amino acids. The V and J ends lost 5 bases and 4 bases respectively, with 8 bases between them. The CDR3 DNA sequence: TGTGCCAGCAGTAAAGAAGTCTATGGCTACACCTTC. Its translation: CASSKEVYGYTF.

V gene TRBV29-1 combines with J gene TRBJ1-4; D is unclear. CDR1 is SQVTM and CDR2 is ANQGSEA in the germline V gene. The CDR3 has 13 amino acids. Deletions cut 7 bases from V and 3 bases from J, with 12 bases between. The CDR3 is CSAASGPNEKLFF. CDR3 nucleotide sequence: TGCAGCGCCGCGAGCGGTCCTAATGAAAAACTGTTTTTT. Based on the CDR3 plus reference TRBV29-1 and TRBJ1-4, the full variable domain is SAVISQKPSRDICQRGTSLTIQCQVDSQVTMMFWYRQQPGQSLTLIATANQGSEATYESGFVIDKFPISRPNLTFSTLTVSNMSPEDSSIYLCSAASGPNEKLFFGSGTQLSVL.